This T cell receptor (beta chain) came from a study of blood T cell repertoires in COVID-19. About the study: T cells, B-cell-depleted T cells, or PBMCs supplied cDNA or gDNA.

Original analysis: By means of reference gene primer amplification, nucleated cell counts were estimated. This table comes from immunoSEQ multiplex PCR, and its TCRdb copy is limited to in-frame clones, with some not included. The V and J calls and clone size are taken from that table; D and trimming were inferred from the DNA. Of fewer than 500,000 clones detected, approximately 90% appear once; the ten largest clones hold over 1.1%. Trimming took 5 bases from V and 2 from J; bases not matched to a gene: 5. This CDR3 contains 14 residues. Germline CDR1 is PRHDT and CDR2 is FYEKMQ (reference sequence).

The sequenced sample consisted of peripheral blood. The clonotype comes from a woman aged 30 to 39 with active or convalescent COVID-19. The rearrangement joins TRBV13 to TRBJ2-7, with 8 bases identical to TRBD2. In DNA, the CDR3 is TGTGCCAGCAGCACGGGGGGGTCCGCCTACGAGCAGTACTTC. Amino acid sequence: CASSTGGSAYEQYF.